Listed here is a single T cell receptor (beta chain). These data come from a study of cytomegalovirus exposure and HLA in healthy donors. Only in-frame clones appear in the TCRdb table, and some are missing; sequencing was by immunoSEQ multiplex PCR. The table has some 99,000 clones, almost 90% seen once. V gave up 8 bases and J gave up 9 bases, with 22 bases separating them. There are 15 residues in the CDR3. CDR1 and CDR2 from the germline V gene are LNHDA and SQIVND (reference sequence). This TCR was sampled from a woman aged 18-35 years in good health and CMV-seronegative. Material: PBMCs. The chain recombines TRBV19 with TRBJ2-2; unclear D gene. This CDR3 is CASGSETLTVRELFF. CDR3 nucleotide sequence: TGTGCCAGTGGGTCCGAGACCCTTACAGTACGGGAGCTGTTTTTT. Drawing the rest from reference TRBV19 and TRBJ2-2, the complete variable domain is DGGITQSPKYLFRKEGQNVTLSCEQNLNHDAMYWYRQDPGQGLRLIYYSQIVNDFQKGDIAEGYSVSREKKESFPLTVTSAQKNPTAFYLCASGSETLTVRELFFGEGSRLTVL.